Detailed here is one TCR beta chain. Its cognate antigen has yet to be identified. Base qualities are not provided; no much larger clone lies one nucleotide away. These data originate in a study of blood T cell repertoires in COVID-19 (dated by TCRdb to the early 2020s). Regarding the study in general: The collaborator samples originated in the United States, Italy and Spain and spanned the acute and convalescent phases of COVID-19. The prospective study material was composed of cDNA or gDNA derived from T cells, B-cell-depleted T cells, or PBMCs. The dataset comprised deeply sampled blood TCRbeta repertoires from subjects exposed to, actively infected with, or recovered from COVID-19. A freely available public database, intended as a resource for researchers studying the immune response to SARS-CoV-2, is where the repertoires were released. The samples were drawn from the first 160 participants of the ongoing ImmuneRACE study and from 1,254 subjects provided by 6 global collaborators. A de-identified subject ID, COVID-19 status, age in years and sex were almost always included in the sample metadata. HLA class I and class II types, where available, came from metadata supplied by the sample provider rather than from assay-based typing. Here is what the overall study found, with its caveats: The quantity of clinical and demographic metadata differed by source and by participant and was supplied without curation.

In Seattle, one collaborating source enrolled patients while the infection was active and tracked those patients longitudinally over the course of disease. Each collaborating institution followed its own protocols to collect whole blood in K2EDTA tubes. For TCRbeta analysis, collaborators shipped samples as frozen whole blood, isolated PBMCs, or DNA extracted from either of those sample types. The immunoSEQ Assay, a bias-controlled multiplex PCR, was used to amplify TCRbeta CDR3 regions from genomic DNA. The study's processing was this. Within the assay, amplification of reference gene primers was used to estimate how many nucleated cells each sample contained. Sequence reads were collapsed and filtered to measure the absolute abundance of every unique TCRbeta CDR3 rearrangement. For each sample, productive Simpson clonality was calculated as the square root of Simpson's diversity index over productive rearrangements. The table comes from immuneACCESS by way of TCRdb, which keeps in-frame sequences with V and J called. Part of the clones is missing from these tables; in studies checked, under half for an unresolved V gene and the rest for unknown reasons. V and J calls and clone size are those listed in that table; D and trimming were worked out from the DNA. For this sample the table gives approximately 350,000 clones, of which around 87% were detected only once. The biggest ten clones account for about 6% of the sample.

This TCR came from a woman aged 45-65 years with COVID-19, enrolled during active disease. Sequencing was performed on peripheral blood.

The nucleotide sequence is given as TGTGCCAGCTCATCGGGACTAGCGCGCGAGCAGTACTTC. Translated, this gives CASSSGLAREQYF. Rearrangement joined TRBV18 to TRBJ2-7; 10 nucleotides in the junction match TRBD2. V has 5 bases trimmed and J has 6 bases trimmed; junction bases matching no gene number 4. Measured from the cysteine to the phenylalanine, the CDR3 is 13 residues long. Solely the CDR3 DNA is kept, with 39 bases framed from the first base. In the germline V gene, CDR1 corresponds to KGHSH and CDR2 to LQKENI.